The 2 T cell receptor beta chains reported below all come from one sample, sequenced in a study of T cells in Graves' hyperthyroidism and ophthalmopathy. RNA transcripts served as the template for amplifying TCR beta CDR3 regions. Primed by the HTBI set, a first-round RT-PCR was run on the TCR CDR3. TCRdb itself ran the multiplex PCR reads through MiXCR, one entry per CDR3 protein. The top ten hold 7.5% to 9% of the sample, which has some 440,000 distinct CDR3 sequences, roughly 14% seen once. The sample was blood. These receptors all come from a woman aged 18 to 35 with Graves' hyperthyroidism.

This clonotype was detected many times. This chain connects TRBV12-3 or TRBV12-4 to TRBJ2-1; D is perhaps TRBD2 (6 bases). Trimming pared 7 bases from V and 6 bases from J, leaving 13 bases between. This CDR3 contains 13 residues. The CDR3 protein is CASTSPGVNEQFF. CDR3 DNA: TGTGCCAGCACCTCCCCGGGGGTCAATGAGCAGTTCTTC.

This chain connects TRBV9 to TRBJ1-2, with D hard to call. V was shortened by 4 bases and J by 4 bases, with 20 bases between the two germline ends. From germline, CDR1 is SGDLS and CDR2 YYNGEE. The CDR3 has 16 amino acids. Here the CDR3 reads CASSPHGSPASYGYTF. CDR3 sequence (DNA): TGTGCCAGCAGCCCCCATGGGTCCCCGGCTTCCTATGGCTACACCTTC.